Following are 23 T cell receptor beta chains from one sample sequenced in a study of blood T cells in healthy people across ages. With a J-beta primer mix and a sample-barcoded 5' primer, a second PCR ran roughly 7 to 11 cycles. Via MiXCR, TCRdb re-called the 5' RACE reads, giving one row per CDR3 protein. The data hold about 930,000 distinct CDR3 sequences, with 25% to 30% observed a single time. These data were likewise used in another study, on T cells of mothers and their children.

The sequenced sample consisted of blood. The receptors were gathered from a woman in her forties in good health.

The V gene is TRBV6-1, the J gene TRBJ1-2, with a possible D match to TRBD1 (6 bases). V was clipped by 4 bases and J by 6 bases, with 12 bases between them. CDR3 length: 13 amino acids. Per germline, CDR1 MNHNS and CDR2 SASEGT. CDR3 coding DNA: TGTGCCAGCAGTGCGACAGGTTGGGATGGCTACACCTTC. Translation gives CASSATGWDGYTF.

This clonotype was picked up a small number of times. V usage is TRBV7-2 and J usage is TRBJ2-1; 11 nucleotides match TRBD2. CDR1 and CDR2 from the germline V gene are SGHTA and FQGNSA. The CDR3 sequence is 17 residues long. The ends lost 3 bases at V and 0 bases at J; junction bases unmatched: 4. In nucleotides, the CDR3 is TGTGCCAGCAGCTTTGAACTAGCGGGGGCCTCCTACAATGAGCAGTTCTTC. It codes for CASSFELAGASYNEQFF.

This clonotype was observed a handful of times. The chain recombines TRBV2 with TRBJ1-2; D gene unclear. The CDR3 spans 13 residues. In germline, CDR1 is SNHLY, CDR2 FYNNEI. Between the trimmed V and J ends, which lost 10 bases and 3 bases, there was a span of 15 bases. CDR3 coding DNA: TGTGCCAAAAGCCCCATGGGCGACTATGGCTACACCTTC. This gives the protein CAKSPMGDYGYTF.

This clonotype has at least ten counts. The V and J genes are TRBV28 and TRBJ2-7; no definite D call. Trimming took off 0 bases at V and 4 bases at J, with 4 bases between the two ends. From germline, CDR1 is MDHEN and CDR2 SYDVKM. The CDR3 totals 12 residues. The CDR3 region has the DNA TGTGCCAGCAGTTTATGGGGTTACGAGCAGTACTTC. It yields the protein CASSLWGYEQYF. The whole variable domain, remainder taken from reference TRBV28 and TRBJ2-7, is DVKVTQSSRYLVKRTGEKVFLECVQDMDHENMFWYRQDPGLGLRLIYFSYDVKMKEKGDIPEGYSVSREKKERFSLILESASTNQTSMYLCASSLWGYEQYFGPGTRLTVT.

The CDR3 bases are TGCAGTGCTAGTCAAGGCTCTGGGGCCAACGTCCTGACTTTC. The encoded protein is CSASQGSGANVLTF. The chain joins TRBV20-1 to TRBJ2-6; D gene uncertain. Germline assignment: CDR1 DFQATT and CDR2 SNEGSKA (reference sequence). This CDR3 contains 14 residues. Trimming removed 3 bases from V and 0 bases from J, with 6 bases in between.

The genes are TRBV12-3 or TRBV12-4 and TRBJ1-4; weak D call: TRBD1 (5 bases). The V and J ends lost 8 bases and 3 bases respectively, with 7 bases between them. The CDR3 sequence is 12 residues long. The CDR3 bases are TGTGCCAGCCGACAGTCTAATGAAAAACTGTTTTTT. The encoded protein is CASRQSNEKLFF.

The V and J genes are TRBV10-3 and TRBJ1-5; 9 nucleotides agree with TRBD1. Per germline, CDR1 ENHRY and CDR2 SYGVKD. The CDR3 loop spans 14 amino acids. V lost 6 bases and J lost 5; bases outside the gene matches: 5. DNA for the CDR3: TGTGCCATCAGCCAGGGACAGGGCGATCAGCCCCAGCATTTT. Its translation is CAISQGQGDQPQHF.

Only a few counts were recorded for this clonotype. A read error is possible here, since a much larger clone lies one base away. Here the CDR3 reads CAGSGQGQTQYF. CDR3 DNA sequence: TGTGCCGGCAGCGGACAGGGACAGACCCAGTACTTC. This rearrangement joins TRBV27 to TRBJ2-5; 8 bases fit TRBD1. This CDR3 comprises 12 residues. Germline CDR1 MNHEY, CDR2 SMNVEV (reference sequence).

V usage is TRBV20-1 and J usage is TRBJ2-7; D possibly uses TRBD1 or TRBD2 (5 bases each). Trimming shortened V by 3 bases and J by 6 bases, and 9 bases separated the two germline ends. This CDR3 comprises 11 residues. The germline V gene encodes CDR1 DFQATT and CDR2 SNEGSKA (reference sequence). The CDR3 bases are TGCAGTGCTAGTTTGAGGGGCGAGCAGTACTTC. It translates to CSASLRGEQYF.

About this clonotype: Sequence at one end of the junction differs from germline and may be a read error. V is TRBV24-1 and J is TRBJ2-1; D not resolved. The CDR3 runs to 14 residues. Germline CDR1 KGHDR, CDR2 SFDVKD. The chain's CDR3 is CAISDLQGGDEQFF. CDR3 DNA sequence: TGTGCCATCAGTGATTTGCAAGGTGGCGATGAGCAGTTCTTC.

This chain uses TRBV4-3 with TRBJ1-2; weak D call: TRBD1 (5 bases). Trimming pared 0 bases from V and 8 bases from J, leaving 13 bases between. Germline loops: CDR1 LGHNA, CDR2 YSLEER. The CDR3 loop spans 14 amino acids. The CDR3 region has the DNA TGCGCCAGCAGCCAAGAAGTTGGGACCCCCGGCTACACCTTC. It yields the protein CASSQEVGTPGYTF.

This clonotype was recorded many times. The CDR3 DNA sequence: TGCAGTGCTAGAGACGTCGGGGGCCTCAATGAGCAGTTCTTC. Translating it yields CSARDVGGLNEQFF. The chain uses TRBV20-1 and TRBJ2-1, with D perhaps matching TRBD1 or TRBD2 (6 bases each). V was cut by 0 bases and J by 6 bases, with 12 bases left in between. This CDR3 contains 14 residues. CDR1 and CDR2 (germline): DFQATT, SNEGSKA (reference sequence).

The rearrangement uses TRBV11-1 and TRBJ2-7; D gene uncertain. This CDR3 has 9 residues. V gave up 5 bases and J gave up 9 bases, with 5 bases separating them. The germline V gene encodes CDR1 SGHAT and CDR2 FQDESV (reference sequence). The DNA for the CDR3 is TGTGCCAGCAGCCCCCCGCAGTACTTC. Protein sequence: CASSPPQYF. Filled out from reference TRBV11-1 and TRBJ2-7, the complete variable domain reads EAEVAQSPRYKITEKSQAVAFWCDPISGHATLYWYRQILGQGPELLVQFQDESVVDDSQLPKDRFSAERLKGVDSTLKIQPAELGDSAMYLCASSPPQYFGPGTRLTVT.

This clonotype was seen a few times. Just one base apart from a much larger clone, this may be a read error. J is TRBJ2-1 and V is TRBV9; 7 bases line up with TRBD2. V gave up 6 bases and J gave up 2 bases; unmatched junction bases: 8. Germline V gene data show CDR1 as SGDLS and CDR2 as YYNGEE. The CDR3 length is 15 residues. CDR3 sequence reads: CASNSTAGAYNEQFF. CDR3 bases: TGTGCCAGCAACTCCACGGCGGGGGCCTACAATGAGCAGTTCTTC.

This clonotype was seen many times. The CDR3 coding sequence is TGCGCCAGCAGCCCTGGGTCCAGGCATAATTCACCCCTCCACTTT. Its protein product is CASSPGSRHNSPLHF. This chain uses TRBV4-3 with TRBJ1-6, with D unclear. With 4 bases removed from V and 5 bases from J, the gap between germline ends came to 12 bases. The CDR3 length is 15 residues. Germline assignment: CDR1 LGHNA and CDR2 YSLEER.

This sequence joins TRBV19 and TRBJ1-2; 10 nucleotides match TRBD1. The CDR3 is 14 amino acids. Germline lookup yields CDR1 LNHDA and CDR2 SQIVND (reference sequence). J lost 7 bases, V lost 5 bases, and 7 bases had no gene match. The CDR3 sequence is CASSDRQGAAGYTF. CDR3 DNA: TGTGCCAGTAGTGATAGACAGGGGGCGGCTGGCTACACCTTC.

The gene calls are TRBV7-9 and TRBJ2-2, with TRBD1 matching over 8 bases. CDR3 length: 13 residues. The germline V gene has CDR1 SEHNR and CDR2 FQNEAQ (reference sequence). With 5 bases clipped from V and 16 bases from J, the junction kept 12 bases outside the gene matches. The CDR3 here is CASSPFQGARWFF. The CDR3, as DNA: TGTGCCAGCAGCCCGTTTCAGGGGGCACGGTGGTTTTTT.

The CDR3 DNA is TGCAGTGCGGGGGACAGGAACACTGAAGCTTTCTTT. Its protein is CSAGDRNTEAFF. The genes are TRBV20-1 and TRBJ1-1; 7 bases line up with TRBD1. Germline V lookup: CDR1 DFQATT, CDR2 SNEGSKA (reference sequence). Trimming at V came to 6 bases and at J to 1 base, leaving 2 bases not matched to a gene. This CDR3 is built from 12 residues.

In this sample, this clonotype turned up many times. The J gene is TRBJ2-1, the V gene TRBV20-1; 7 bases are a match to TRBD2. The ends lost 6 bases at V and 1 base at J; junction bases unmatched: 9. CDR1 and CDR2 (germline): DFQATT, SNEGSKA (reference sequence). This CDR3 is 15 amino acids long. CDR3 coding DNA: TGCAGTGCCAGGTCCGGGGGAGGGTCCTACAATGAGCAGTTCTTC. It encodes CSARSGGGSYNEQFF.

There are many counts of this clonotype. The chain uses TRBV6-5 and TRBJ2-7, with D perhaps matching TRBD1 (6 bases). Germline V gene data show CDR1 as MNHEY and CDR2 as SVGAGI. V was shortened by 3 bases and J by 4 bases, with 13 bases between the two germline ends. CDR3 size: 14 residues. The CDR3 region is CASSYATGSYEQYF. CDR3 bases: TGTGCCAGCAGTTATGCGACAGGCTCTTACGAGCAGTACTTC.

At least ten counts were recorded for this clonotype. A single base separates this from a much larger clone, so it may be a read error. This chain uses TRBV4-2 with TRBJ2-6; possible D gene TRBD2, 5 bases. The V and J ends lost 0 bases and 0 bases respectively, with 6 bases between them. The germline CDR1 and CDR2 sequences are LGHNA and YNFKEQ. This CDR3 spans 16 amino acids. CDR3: CASSQEGSSGANVLTF. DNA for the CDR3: TGTGCCAGCAGCCAAGAGGGGAGCTCTGGGGCCAACGTCCTGACTTTC.

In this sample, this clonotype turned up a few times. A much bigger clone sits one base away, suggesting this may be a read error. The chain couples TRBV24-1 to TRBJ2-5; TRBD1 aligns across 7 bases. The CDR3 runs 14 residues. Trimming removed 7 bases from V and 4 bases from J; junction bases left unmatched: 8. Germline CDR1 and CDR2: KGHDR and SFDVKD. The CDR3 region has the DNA TGTGCCACCAGGGATCCGACAGGGCCAGAGACCCAGTACTTC. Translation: CATRDPTGPETQYF.

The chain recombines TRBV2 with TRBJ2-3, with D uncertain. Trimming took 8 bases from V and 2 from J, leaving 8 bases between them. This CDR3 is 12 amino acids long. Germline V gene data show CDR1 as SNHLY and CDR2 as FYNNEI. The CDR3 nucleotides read TGTGCCAGCGCTACTCACACAGATACGCAGTATTTT. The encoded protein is CASATHTDTQYF.